The 23 T cell receptor beta chains in this list originate from one sample, sequenced in a study of T cell repertoires in cytomegalovirus infection (dated by TCRdb to about 2019). The sample was run on an Illumina HiSeq 1500. The raw public data were reprocessed by TCRdb itself: fastp quality trimming at Q25, MiXCR clonotype calling, in-frame beta chains only. Each entry is one CDR3 protein sequence, shown with its most common DNA and genes. The table for this sample lists roughly 300,000 distinct CDR3 sequences; over 7.5% of them were counted only once. 3.5% to 4.5% of the sample lies in the top ten. The material sequenced was PBMCs. The source is a human donor in good health (CMV status not recorded). Some clones in this sample may be carry-over from other donors' samples.

This clonotype was detected many times. This chain links TRBV7-2 with TRBJ2-5; tentatively, D is TRBD1 (6 bases). The V end was cut by 11 bases, the J end by 0 bases, with 13 bases between. The CDR3 is 13 residues long. The germline V gene encodes CDR1 SGHTA and CDR2 FQGNSA. CDR3 region: CADGTGYQETQYF. The CDR3 DNA reads TGTGCCGACGGTACAGGGTACCAAGAGACCCAGTACTTC.

This clonotype appeared a few times. The chain recombines TRBV25-1 with TRBJ2-7; tentative D call: TRBD2 (5 bases). In germline, CDR1 is MGHDK, CDR2 SYGVNS. Trimming pared 4 bases from V and 6 bases from J, leaving 16 bases between. CDR3 length equals 14 residues. The DNA for the CDR3 is TGTGCCAGCAGTGGAGTTGGGAGTCGCGGCGAGCAGTACTTC. Protein product: CASSGVGSRGEQYF.

V usage is TRBV28 and J usage is TRBJ1-1; TRBD1 is a possible D gene (5 bases). The V gene's germline CDR1 is MDHEN and CDR2 SYDVKM. The CDR3 loop spans 14 amino acids. Trimming took off 6 bases at V and 0 bases at J, with 11 bases between the two ends. CDR3 nucleotides: TGTGCCAGCAGCCGTGCAGGGATGAACACTGAAGCTTTCTTT. As protein: CASSRAGMNTEAFF.

This clonotype showed up many times. The V and J genes are TRBV7-2 and TRBJ2-2; D is perhaps TRBD1 or TRBD2 (6 bases each). The germline V gene has CDR1 SGHTA and CDR2 FQGNSA. The CDR3 sequence is 16 residues long. V lost 0 bases and J lost 7, with 15 bases in between. CDR3 sequence: CASSLAAGGGNGELFF. CDR3 DNA: TGTGCCAGCAGCTTAGCGGCTGGGGGCGGGAACGGGGAGCTGTTTTTT.

This clonotype was seen a handful of times. This chain connects TRBV4-1 to TRBJ2-1, with 8 bases lining up with TRBD2. The germline V gene encodes CDR1 MGHRA and CDR2 YSYEKL. The ends lost 0 bases at V and 6 bases at J; junction bases unmatched: 10. The CDR3 is 17 amino acids. CDR3 protein: CASSQDIAGGVINEQFF. Written as DNA, the CDR3 is TGCGCCAGCAGCCAAGATATCGCGGGGGGCGTCATCAATGAGCAGTTCTTC.

This clonotype was seen many times. The genes are TRBV7-2 and TRBJ1-5, with 7 nucleotides matching TRBD1. The CDR3 totals 15 residues. Losses at the gene ends were 5 bases for V and 6 bases for J; bases not matched to a gene: 10. Looked up from germline, CDR1 is SGHTA and CDR2 is FQGNSA. The CDR3 loop is CASSGQTGRGQPQHF. The CDR3 coding sequence is TGTGCCAGCAGCGGACAGACAGGGCGCGGTCAGCCCCAGCATTTT.

This sequence joins TRBV2 and TRBJ2-1, with 9 bases fitting TRBD2. V trimming: 6 bases; J trimming: 9 bases; junction bases outside the gene matches: 15. The CDR3 contains 16 residues. CDR1 is SNHLY, CDR2 FYNNEI, per germline. This chain's CDR3 is CASRTGGVAGEGEQFF. The CDR3 region has the DNA TGTGCCAGCAGGACGGGAGGGGTAGCGGGAGAGGGTGAGCAGTTCTTC.

This chain connects TRBV6-2 or TRBV6-3 to TRBJ2-3, with TRBD2 matching over 8 bases. The CDR3 has 15 amino acids. The ends lost 2 bases at V and 4 bases at J; junction bases unmatched: 5. Germline V gene lookup returns CDR1 MNHEY and CDR2 SVGEGT. DNA of the CDR3: TGTGCCAGCAGTTACCCCATCGGGGGGGCAGATACGCAGTATTTT. Protein sequence: CASSYPIGGADTQYF.

This clonotype was seen more than once but under ten times. The gene calls are TRBV6-2 or TRBV6-3 and TRBJ1-1; the D is unclear. The germline V gene has CDR1 MNHEY and CDR2 SVGEGT. V lost 7 bases and J lost 3, with 6 bases in between. The CDR3 contains 11 residues. The CDR3 region has the DNA TGTGCCAGCAAGTTCTACACTGAAGCTTTCTTT. This encodes CASKFYTEAFF.

This clonotype has at least ten counts. The J gene is TRBJ2-3, the V gene TRBV20-1; 9 positions agree with TRBD2. After removal of 0 bases from V and 7 bases from J, the junction contained 14 bases not matched to a gene. The CDR3 length is 17 residues. The germline V gene encodes CDR1 DFQATT and CDR2 SNEGSKA (reference sequence). The CDR3 DNA sequence: TGCAGTGCTAGAGATAATCGTGAGCGGGAGGTCATAAATACGCAGTATTTT. Residues: CSARDNREREVINTQYF.

This clonotype was counted at least ten times. The CDR3 DNA is TGTGCCAGCTCACCTCAGCGAGACAATTCTTTCAATAGCAATCAGCCCCAGCATTTT. It encodes CASSPQRDNSFNSNQPQHF. The J gene is TRBJ1-5, the V gene TRBV18; D uncertain. The V end was cut by 3 bases, the J end by 0 bases, with 21 bases between. The CDR3 covers 19 residues. From germline, CDR1 is KGHSH and CDR2 LQKENI.

The CDR3 DNA is TGTGCCAGCAGCGTAGGCGCGGGTAGCACAGATACGCAGTATTTT. This gives the protein CASSVGAGSTDTQYF. V gene TRBV9 combines with J gene TRBJ2-3, with D maybe TRBD2 (5 bases). Looked up from germline, CDR1 is SGDLS and CDR2 is YYNGEE. The CDR3 has 15 amino acids. V dropped 0 bases and J dropped 0 bases, with 8 bases sitting between them.

This clonotype was counted ten times or more. This chain connects TRBV6-2 or TRBV6-3 to TRBJ2-6; a possible D gene is TRBD2 (5 bases). V was pared by 6 bases and J by 0 bases, with 9 bases between. Germline assignment: CDR1 MNHEY and CDR2 SVGEGT. The CDR3 spans 15 residues. CDR3 sequence: CASRLLGSGANVLTF. In DNA form, the CDR3 reads TGTGCCAGCAGGTTACTAGGCTCTGGGGCCAACGTCCTGACTTTC.

The V call is TRBV12-3 or TRBV12-4, the J call TRBJ2-7; D might be TRBD1 (5 bases). The CDR3 loop spans 15 amino acids. With 4 bases removed from V and 2 bases from J, the gap between germline ends came to 15 bases. CDR3 region: CASSSTQVTTYEQYF. Here the CDR3 DNA reads TGTGCCAGCAGTTCGACACAGGTAACCACCTACGAGCAGTACTTC.

This chain uses TRBV27 with TRBJ2-5, with D possibly being TRBD2 (5 bases). Per germline, CDR1 MNHEY and CDR2 SMNVEV (reference sequence). The CDR3 covers 13 residues. V gave up 10 bases and J gave up 3 bases, with 15 bases separating them. This CDR3 reads CATRSGNKETQYF. The CDR3 DNA follows: TGTGCCACCCGCTCCGGGAATAAAGAGACCCAGTACTTC.

In this sample, this clonotype turned up a few times. The chain joins TRBV24-1 to TRBJ2-7; D tentatively fits TRBD1 or TRBD2 (5 bases each). This CDR3 comprises 13 residues. The V end was cut by 7 bases, the J end by 6 bases, with 15 bases between. CDR1 and CDR2 (germline): KGHDR, SFDVKD. The CDR3 nucleotides read TGTGCCACCAGAGGGACGCCGTACGGCGAGCAGTACTTC. It codes for CATRGTPYGEQYF.

This clonotype was detected a few times. V and J are TRBV14 and TRBJ2-1; D unresolved. CDR1 and CDR2 (germline): SGHDN, FVKESK. The CDR3 sequence is 15 residues long. Trimming pared 4 bases from V and 3 bases from J, leaving 13 bases between. The CDR3 region has the DNA TGTGCCAGCAGCCTCGGCTACTCCCACTACAATGAGCAGTTCTTC. It translates to CASSLGYSHYNEQFF.

This clonotype was counted at least ten times. This sequence joins TRBV7-2 and TRBJ1-6; D unresolved. V was pared by 5 bases and J by 11 bases, with 13 bases between. CDR1 SGHTA and CDR2 FQGNSA come from the germline V gene. The CDR3 loop spans 13 amino acids. CDR3 loop: CASSDAGTTPLHF. CDR3 DNA: TGTGCCAGCAGCGACGCAGGCACTACACCCCTCCACTTT.

This clonotype was seen ten or more times. The rearrangement joins TRBV7-2 to TRBJ2-1; 11 bases are shared with TRBD2. This CDR3 spans 16 amino acids. Per the germline V gene, CDR1 is SGHTA and CDR2 is FQGNSA. The V segment lost 0 bases and the J segment 4 bases; nucleotides outside the gene matches: 2. CDR3 DNA: TGTGCCAGCAGCTTAGCCTCTAGCGGGGGGTACAATGAGCAGTTCTTC. It codes for CASSLASSGGYNEQFF.

This clonotype was seen many times. The chain has TRBV7-9 and TRBJ1-1; no clear D. This CDR3 region has 14 residues. V was trimmed by 1 base and J by 1 base, leaving 7 bases between them. Germline V lookup: CDR1 SEHNR, CDR2 FQNEAQ (reference sequence). The CDR3 DNA reads as TGTGCCAGCAGCTTAGTCAAGGGGAACACTGAAGCTTTCTTT. Its translation is CASSLVKGNTEAFF.

This clonotype turned up a few times. The CDR3 loop is CASSFTGPQETQYF. DNA of the CDR3: TGTGCCAGCAGTTTTACAGGGCCGCAAGAGACCCAGTACTTC. This chain links TRBV12-3 or TRBV12-4 with TRBJ2-5; possibly TRBD1 for D (6 bases). CDR3 length equals 14 residues. V was cut by 3 bases and J by 2 bases, with 10 bases left in between.

The chain couples TRBV19 to TRBJ2-4, with D hard to call. CDR1 and CDR2 (germline): LNHDA, SQIVND (reference sequence). V lost 8 bases and J lost 3, with 14 bases in between. The CDR3 consists of 14 residues. The chain's CDR3 is CASVPSFGKNIQYF. CDR3 DNA: TGTGCCAGTGTTCCATCTTTCGGCAAAAACATTCAGTACTTC.

This clonotype was counted a few times. The J gene is TRBJ2-3, the V gene TRBV7-3, with 13 positions matching TRBD2. Per germline, CDR1 SGHTA and CDR2 FQGTGA. This CDR3 comprises 22 residues. V was clipped by 0 bases and J by 0 bases; unmatched bases: 15. CDR3 DNA sequence: TGTGCCAGCAGCTTAACGAAACGAACGACTAGCGGGGGGTTAACTAGCACAGATACGCAGTATTTT. Its protein is CASSLTKRTTSGGLTSTDTQYF. The full variable domain, with the rest looked up from reference TRBV7-3 and TRBJ2-3, is GAGVSQTPSNKVTEKGKYVELRCDPISGHTALYWYRQSLGQGPEFLIYFQGTGAADDSGLPNDRFFAVRPEGSVSTLKIQRTERGDSAVYLCASSLTKRTTSGGLTSTDTQYFGPGTRLTVL.